The T cell receptor beta chain described here comes from a study of blood T cell repertoires in COVID-19 (TCRdb year 2020). With regard to the full study: The collaborator samples originated in the United States, Italy and Spain and spanned the acute and convalescent phases of COVID-19. Deeply sampled blood TCRbeta repertoires from subjects exposed to, actively infected with, or recovered from COVID-19 were included in the dataset. The prospective study material was composed of cDNA or gDNA derived from T cells, B-cell-depleted T cells, or PBMCs. A de-identified subject ID, COVID-19 status, age in years and sex were almost always included in the sample metadata. The repertoires were released in a freely available public database intended as a resource for research on the immune response to SARS-CoV-2. Samples came from the ongoing ImmuneRACE study (first 160 participants) plus 1,254 subjects from 6 global collaborators. Where HLA class I and class II types were available, the types were taken from metadata supplied by the sample provider, not from assay-based typing. Findings and caveats that apply to the study as a whole: The amount of clinical and demographic metadata varied by source and participant and was provided uncurated.

TCRbeta CDR3 regions were amplified from genomic DNA using the immunoSEQ Assay, a bias-controlled multiplex PCR. The source study handled its data this way. Nucleated cell counts per sample were estimated from amplification of reference gene primers within the assay. Sequence reads were collapsed and filtered to measure the absolute abundance of every unique TCRbeta CDR3 rearrangement. For each sample, productive Simpson clonality was calculated as the square root of Simpson's diversity index across productive rearrangements. What TCRdb holds here is the immuneACCESS table cut down to in-frame rearrangements. Part of the clones is not present; checked against another copy, under half of the missing clones reflect an unresolved V gene, and the others are unexplained. V, J and clone size derive from that table, while D and trimming were established from the DNA sequence. This sample gives hundreds of thousands of clones in total; around four fifths of them show up just once. The ten largest make up 2% to 3% of the sample.

About this clone: The antigen it recognizes is unknown. There are no base qualities to consult, and no much larger clone falls within one base.

The CDR3, cysteine through phenylalanine, is 18 amino acids long. Only the CDR3 part of the read is kept: 54 bases, read in frame from the first base. From V the trimming removes 1 base and from J it removes 0 bases, while the gene matches leave 8 bases of the junction unaccounted for. From the germline V gene, CDR1 is MRHNA and CDR2 is SNTAGT. Collaborating institutions collected whole blood in K2EDTA tubes following their own protocols. For TCRbeta analysis, collaborator samples were shipped as frozen whole blood, as isolated PBMCs, or as DNA extracted from either sample type. The sequence joins TRBV6-4 to TRBJ2-3; 9 junctional bases match TRBD2. This receptor was taken from a woman aged 40 to 49 with active or convalescent COVID-19. The material sequenced was peripheral blood. The DNA sequence reads TGTGCCAGCAGTGACTGGGAAGCGGGGGGCCGTAGCACAGATACGCAGTATTTT. Translated, this gives CASSDWEAGGRSTDTQYF.